The source of this TCR beta chain is a study of brain T cells in children with intractable seizures. Study-level findings and limits: Pre- and post-surgery blood differed in depth, so pre-surgery absences may be undersampling.

Concerning this clone: Its target is not known.

As to time point: blood from clinic visit 5 months post-surgery; TSC patient then seizure free. The assay was immunoSEQ multiplex PCR, and TCRdb's table has in-frame clones only and misses some. The sample has about 340,000 clones, 85% to 95% seen once. This CDR3 region has 15 residues. Germline V gene lookup returns CDR1 GTSNPN and CDR2 SVGIG (reference sequence). With 3 bases removed from V and 8 bases from J, the gap between germline ends came to 20 bases. The sample here was peripheral blood, taken about 5 months after surgery. The V and J genes are TRBV30 and TRBJ2-1; perhaps TRBD2 as D (7 bases). This clonotype was obtained from a boy younger than two with tuberous sclerosis and intractable seizures. This CDR3 reads CAWSPLEGGRDEQFF. CDR3 nucleotides: TGTGCCTGGAGCCCATTGGAGGGGGGGCGCGATGAGCAGTTCTTC.